This TCR beta chain was sequenced during a study of T-cell reconstitution after alpha-beta-depleted transplantation in children. General study results and limits: Most T-cell counts and diversity one year after the transplant came from T cells that were newly produced.

Molecular barcoding with unique molecular identifiers was used for the TCRbeta library. TCRdb used MiXCR to reprocess the PCR reads, holding one entry per CDR3 protein. This sample has about 260,000 distinct CDR3 sequences, with 6.5% to 10% found just once. This clonotype was observed a handful of times. As yet, its antigen is unknown. This CDR3 spans 14 amino acids. The germline V gene encodes CDR1 SGHNT and CDR2 YYREEE (reference sequence). With 0 bases removed from V and 7 bases from J, the gap between germline ends came to 13 bases. Here the sequenced sample was PBMCs, mostly from graft donor cells, taken 180 days after TCRalphabeta/CD19-depleted stem cell transplant. This clonotype originated in a male patient younger than 18 who had a stem cell transplant for acute lymphoblastic leukemia, so the T cells may come from the graft donor. This chain uses TRBV5-4 with TRBJ1-2, with D possibly matching TRBD1 (6 bases). CDR3 DNA sequence: TGTGCCAGCAGCTTGGGGGGGCCTGGACGTGGCTACACCTTC. It codes for CASSLGGPGRGYTF.